This TCR beta chain was found in a study of T cells in Graves' hyperthyroidism and ophthalmopathy. TCR beta CDR3 region amplification was performed from RNA transcripts. Primed by the HTBI set, a first-round RT-PCR was run on the TCR CDR3. TCRdb re-analysed the multiplex PCR reads in MiXCR, keeping a single row per CDR3 protein. In the table there are a few hundred thousand distinct CDR3 sequences, about 20% of which are singletons. This CDR3 is built from 17 residues. Germline V CDR1 and CDR2: LNHDA, SQIVND (reference sequence). Trimming removed 3 bases from V and 6 bases from J, with 21 bases in between. Diagnostic decisions used clinical symptoms, serum thyroxine and TRAb, thyroid ultrasound and orbital computed tomography. This clonotype appeared a few times.

Sequenced: blood. The receptor was derived from a woman aged 70-85 years with Graves' ophthalmopathy. The V and J genes are TRBV19 and TRBJ1-5; perhaps TRBD1 as D (5 bases). In DNA form, the CDR3 reads TGTGCCAGTAGTATTTGGGGGATGGGCCTCAGCGGTCAGCCCCAGCATTTT. Protein: CASSIWGMGLSGQPQHF.